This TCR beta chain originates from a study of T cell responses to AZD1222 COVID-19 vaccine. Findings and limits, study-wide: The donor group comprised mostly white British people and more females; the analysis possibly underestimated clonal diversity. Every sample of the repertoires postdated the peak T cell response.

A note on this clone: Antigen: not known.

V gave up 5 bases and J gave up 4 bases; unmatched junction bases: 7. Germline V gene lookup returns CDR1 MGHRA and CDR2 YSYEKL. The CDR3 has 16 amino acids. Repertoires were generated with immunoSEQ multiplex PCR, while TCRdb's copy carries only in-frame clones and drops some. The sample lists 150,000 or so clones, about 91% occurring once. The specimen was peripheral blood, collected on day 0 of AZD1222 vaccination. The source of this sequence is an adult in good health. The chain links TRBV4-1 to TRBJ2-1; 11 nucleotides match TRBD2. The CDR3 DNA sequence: TGCGCCAGCAGCTCACCGACTAGCGGGAAGTACAATGAGCAGTTCTTC. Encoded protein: CASSSPTSGKYNEQFF.